This T cell receptor (beta chain) is drawn from a study of post-analysis software for immune sequencing data. Overall study: Some patients lacked subtype; others had relapsing-remitting, secondary progressive or progressive-relapsing disease.

On this clonotype itself: The antigen remains undetermined.

cDNA libraries for TCR beta contained unique molecular identifiers. Roughly 510,000 cDNA molecules were recovered from an input of about 0.9 to 10 million T cells. TCRdb called the PCR reads again in MiXCR, with one record for every CDR3 protein. The table shows roughly 580,000 distinct CDR3 sequences, with 44% occurring only once. Points from the study as a whole: Diversity measured as normalized Chao1 was significantly lower in multiple sclerosis patients than in controls. F measure clustering grouped samples strongly by preparation batch.

The specimen was blood. This TCR was sampled from a girl aged 5 to 17 with multiple sclerosis.

CDR3 DNA: TGTGCCTGGACCGGGACAGGGATCAACGAGCAGTACTTC. This codes for CAWTGTGINEQYF. This rearrangement joins TRBV30 to TRBJ2-7, with 9 positions matching TRBD1. CDR3 length: 13 amino acids. Germline V gene sequence: CDR1 GTSNPN, CDR2 SVGIG (reference sequence). The J segment lost 5 bases and the V segment lost 4 bases, leaving 6 bases of the junction unmatched. Full variable domain (missing parts from reference TRBV30 and TRBJ2-7): SQTIHQWPATLVQPVGSPLSLECTVEGTSNPNLYWYRQAAGRGLQLLFYSVGIGQISSEVPQNLSASRPQDRQFILSSKKLLLSDSGFYLCAWTGTGINEQYFGPGTRLTVT.